This TCR beta chain was profiled in a study of blood T cell repertoires in COVID-19 (dated by TCRdb to about 2020). Background on the whole study: Samples from collaborators originated in the United States, Italy and Spain and spanned both the acute and convalescent phases of COVID-19. Samples were obtained from the ongoing ImmuneRACE study (first 160 participants) and from approximately 1,200 subjects provided by 6 global collaborators. HLA class I and class II types, where available, came from metadata supplied by the sample provider rather than from assay-based typing. A de-identified subject ID, COVID-19 status, age in years and sex were almost always included in the sample metadata. Deeply sampled blood TCRbeta repertoires from subjects exposed to, actively infected with, or recovered from COVID-19 were included in the dataset. The repertoires were made available in a free public database intended to serve as a resource for research on the immune response to SARS-CoV-2. The material from the prospective study consisted of cDNA or gDNA derived from T cells, B-cell-depleted T cells, or PBMCs.

Study-level results and caveats: The amount of clinical and demographic metadata varied by source and participant and was provided uncurated.

The CDR3 holds 16 amino acids from the cysteine to the phenylalanine. Just CDR3 DNA is preserved here, 48 bases in frame from base 1. Germline trimming amounts to 5 bases on V and 10 bases on J, with 10 as the count of junction bases outside the gene matches. The germline V gene (reference sequence) specifies MNHEY as CDR1 and SMNVEV as CDR2. TCRbeta CDR3 regions were amplified from genomic DNA using the immunoSEQ Assay, a bias-controlled multiplex PCR. The paper's processing steps were these. Within the assay, amplification of reference gene primers was used to estimate how many nucleated cells each sample contained. To quantify the absolute abundance of each unique TCRbeta CDR3 rearrangement, sequence reads were collapsed and filtered. For each sample, productive Simpson clonality was calculated as the square root of Simpson's diversity index over productive rearrangements. The immuneACCESS repertoire file appears here via TCRdb, limited to in-frame rearrangements. These files lack a portion of the clones; in checked studies, under half of the deficit traces to unresolved V genes, and the cause of the others is not known. V and J calls and clone size come straight from that table; D and trimming were deduced from the DNA. Recorded for this sample are more than 150,000 clones; roughly 80% of them occurred a single time. 11% of the sample belongs to the ten largest clones.

In the prospective study, participants were roughly 18 to 100 years old, resided in 20 to 30 geographic areas of the United States, and were enrolled through a virtual design. Cohort assignment in the prospective study relied on participant-reported clinical history from a screening survey and a study questionnaire. ImmuneRACE Cohort 3 recovered participants were defined by two consecutive negative NP/OP PCR tests, healthcare professional clearance, or symptom resolution. Each participant in the prospective study had whole blood, serum and a nasopharyngeal or oropharyngeal swab collected by mobile phlebotomists. Additional blood draws and questionnaires over an approximately 2-month period could optionally be provided by prospective study participants. Prospective study blood samples were shipped either frozen or at room temperature before DNA extraction. Comment on this clone: Its antigen is not yet known. No much larger clone exists at a distance of one base, and base qualities are not known.

The origin of this receptor is a man in his fifties or sixties who had recovered from COVID-19. The chain was built from TRBV27 and TRBJ1-6; 11 bases in the middle match TRBD1. The specimen sequenced was PBMCs or T cells enriched from blood (not recorded which). CDR3 reads: CASSPRTGGGESPLHF. The DNA sequence is as follows: TGTGCCAGCAGTCCTCGGACAGGGGGCGGTGAATCACCCCTCCACTTT.